This T cell receptor beta chain was found in a study of blood T cell repertoires in COVID-19. Germline V gives CDR1 LGHNA, CDR2 YSLEER. The CDR3 has 14 amino acids. Trimming removed 2 bases at V and 7 bases at J, with 12 bases between. A Seattle source enrolled patients during active infection and followed them longitudinally. Under the authors' procedure: Reference gene primer amplification gave estimated nucleated cell counts. Profiling relied on immunoSEQ multiplex PCR, and the TCRdb table lists in-frame clones only, not all of them. That table gives V, J and clone size, and the DNA gave D and trimming. The sample lists approximately 290,000 clones, approximately 85% seen once, with 0.7% to 0.9% in the top ten.

Source material: peripheral blood. This TCR was recovered from a human donor with COVID-19, enrolled during active disease. The donor label of this sample is uncertain. The V gene is TRBV4-3, the J gene TRBJ2-1, with a tentative D call TRBD2 (7 bases). The DNA of the CDR3 is TGCGCCAGCAGCCAACGGGGGGCAGGGAATGAGCAGTTCTTC. Its protein is CASSQRGAGNEQFF.